This record looks at one T cell receptor beta chain sequence and its context. Its antigen is unidentified. Every isolated RNA sample was fully reverse transcribed, so sequencing captured expressed TCRB transcripts. Generated by immunoSEQ multiplex PCR, the TCRdb table keeps only in-frame clones and is missing some. The table records approximately 250,000 clones, 13% to 15% of them present only once. The entry originates in a study of beta chain features in type 1 diabetes. Study findings and constraints: Lower insertion and higher deletion counts appeared at VDJ junctions in type 1 diabetes patients. Researchers could not determine here whether HLA type influences TCRB rearrangement.

This CDR3 region has 15 residues. The germline V gene encodes CDR1 LNHDA and CDR2 SQIVND (reference sequence). Trimming cost V 7 bases and J 2 bases; bases outside gene matches: 11. The chain carries TRBV19 and TRBJ2-7; 7 bases are a match to TRBD1. The sequence was collected from a middle-aged woman in good health. The sequenced material came from naive CD4+ T cells from blood. CDR3 nucleotide sequence: TGTGCCAGTAAGGTCAAACAGGGGAGTACCTACGAGCAGTACTTC. Its protein product is CASKVKQGSTYEQYF.